The 5 T cell receptor beta chains given below trace back to one sample, sequenced in a study of regulatory T cells in long-lasting Graves disease. Time point denoted: newly diagnosed GD, antithyroid drugs for less than 3 months. Generation of the TCR library employed RNA extracted from PBMCs. For TCR beta, libraries came from iRepertoire HTBI primers and Arm-PCR of CDR3 regions. TCRdb used MiXCR to reprocess the multiplex PCR reads, holding one entry per CDR3 protein. Of some 250,000 distinct CDR3 sequences in the sample, about 18% were seen once. In addition, the sample was reused for a study of T cells in Graves' hyperthyroidism and ophthalmopathy.

The sequenced sample was peripheral blood mononuclear cells (PBMCs), obtained at new diagnosis, from a patient treated with antithyroid drugs. All receptors come from a woman aged 30 to 39 with Graves disease.

Comment on this clonotype: This likely came from a read error, as a far larger clone is one base away. This chain uses TRBV6-2 or TRBV6-3 with TRBJ2-5; D ambiguous. CDR3 length: 14 amino acids. Germline values: CDR1 MNHEY, CDR2 SVGEGT. For the CDR3, the DNA is TGTGCCAGCAGCTTGACACCTTTTCAAGAGACCCGGTACTTC. Translated, it gives CASSLTPFQETRYF.

This clonotype was recorded at least ten times. The V and J genes are TRBV5-6 and TRBJ1-4; unclear D gene. Germline assignment: CDR1 SGHDT and CDR2 YYEEEE. The CDR3 extends over 14 amino acids. Trimming left V 1 base short and J 5 bases short, with 9 bases between. The CDR3 here is CASSLQERNEKLFF. The CDR3 bases are TGTGCCAGCAGCTTGCAGGAACGGAATGAAAAACTGTTTTTT. The complete variable domain, with remaining parts taken from reference TRBV5-6 and TRBJ1-4, reads DAGVTQSPTHLIKTRGQQVTLRCSPKSGHDTVSWYQQALGQGPQFIFQYYEEEERQRGNFPDRFSGHQFPNYSSELNVNALLLGDSALYLCASSLQERNEKLFFGSGTQLSVL.

This clonotype showed up many times. This chain joins TRBV19 and TRBJ1-1; D perhaps matches TRBD1 (5 bases). The germline V gene has CDR1 LNHDA and CDR2 SQIVND (reference sequence). The V and J ends lost 4 bases and 4 bases respectively, with 13 bases between them. The CDR3 length is 14 residues. The CDR3 region is CASSKGTGGTEAFF. The CDR3 nucleotides are TGTGCCAGTAGTAAGGGGACGGGCGGCACTGAAGCTTTCTTT.

This clonotype was picked up many times. The chain combines TRBV28 with TRBJ1-1, with 7 bases identical to TRBD1. The CDR3 consists of 13 residues. V lost 7 bases, J lost 3 bases, and 5 bases stayed unmatched. Per the germline V gene, CDR1 is MDHEN and CDR2 is SYDVKM. CDR3: CASIKDRDTEAFF. In DNA form, the CDR3 reads TGTGCCAGCATCAAAGACAGGGACACTGAAGCTTTCTTT.

The sample holds one count of this clonotype. The gene calls are TRBV29-1 and TRBJ1-2; a possible D gene is TRBD1 (5 bases). The CDR3 runs 12 residues. V was clipped by 3 bases and J by 4 bases, with 9 bases between them. Germline values: CDR1 SQVTM, CDR2 ANQGSEA. CDR3 nucleotide sequence: TGCAGCGTTGAGGAGACAGCCTATGGCTACACCTTC. Amino acid sequence: CSVEETAYGYTF. Full variable domain (outside the CDR3, taken from reference TRBV29-1 and TRBJ1-2): SAVISQKPSRDICQRGTSLTIQCQVDSQVTMMFWYRQQPGQSLTLIATANQGSEATYESGFVIDKFPISRPNLTFSTLTVSNMSPEDSSIYLCSVEETAYGYTFGSGTRLTVV.